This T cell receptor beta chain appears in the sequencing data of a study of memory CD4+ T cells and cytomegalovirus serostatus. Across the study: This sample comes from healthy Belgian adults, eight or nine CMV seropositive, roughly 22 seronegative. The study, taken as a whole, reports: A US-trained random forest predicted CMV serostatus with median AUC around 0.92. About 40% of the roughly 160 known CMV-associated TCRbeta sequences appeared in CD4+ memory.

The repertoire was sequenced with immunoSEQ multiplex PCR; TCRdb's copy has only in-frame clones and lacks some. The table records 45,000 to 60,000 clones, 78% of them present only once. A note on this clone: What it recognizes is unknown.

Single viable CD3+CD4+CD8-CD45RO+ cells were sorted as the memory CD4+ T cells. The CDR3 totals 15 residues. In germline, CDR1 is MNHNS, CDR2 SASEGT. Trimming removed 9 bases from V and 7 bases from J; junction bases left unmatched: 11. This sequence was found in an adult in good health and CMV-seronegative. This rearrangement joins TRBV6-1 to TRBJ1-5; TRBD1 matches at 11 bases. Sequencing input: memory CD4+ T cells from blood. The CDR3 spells CASEGGQGVFQPQHF. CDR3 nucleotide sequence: TGTGCCAGTGAAGGGGGACAGGGGGTCTTCCAGCCCCAGCATTTT.